The T cell receptor beta chain described here comes from a study of blood T cell repertoires in COVID-19. In the study overall: COVID-19 samples collected from the United States, Italy and Spain covered acute and convalescent phases. Sources were T cells, B-cell-depleted T cells, or PBMCs; the material itself was cDNA or gDNA.

Per the study methods: Quantification of nucleated cells was approximated via reference gene primer amplification. Data came from immunoSEQ multiplex PCR; TCRdb stores just in-frame clones and leaves some out. V and J calls and clone size are given by that table; D and trimming were obtained from the DNA. The sample yields some 54,000 clones, around 92% seen once. The CDR3 extends over 15 amino acids. The germline gives CDR1 MDHEN, CDR2 SYDVKM. Deletions cut 7 bases from V and 5 bases from J, with 20 bases between. V usage is TRBV28 and J usage is TRBJ1-1; perhaps TRBD1 as D (5 bases). The sequence was obtained from a man between 60 and 75 years old with acute or convalescent COVID-19. Sample: peripheral blood. CDR3 loop: CASTSPIGGSTEAFF. CDR3 in DNA: TGTGCCAGCACTTCTCCAATTGGGGGGAGTACTGAAGCTTTCTTT.